This entry lists 31 T cell receptor beta chains sequenced from one sample in a study of cytomegalovirus exposure and HLA in healthy donors. The data were produced by immunoSEQ multiplex PCR, yet TCRdb's version contains in-frame clones alone and is incomplete. The sample shows 100,000 or so clones, 70% to 90% of them seen only once. The sequenced sample consisted of PBMCs. The origin of the receptors is a woman aged 18-30 years in good health and CMV-seropositive.

This clone was seen more than once but under ten times. V is TRBV5-1 and J is TRBJ1-4, with D perhaps TRBD1 (5 bases). The germline V gene has CDR1 SGHRS and CDR2 YFSETQ. Between the trimmed V and J ends, which lost 4 bases and 11 bases, there was a span of 21 bases. The CDR3 runs 15 residues. The CDR3 region has the DNA TGCGCCAGCAGCGTGTCGACAGCCGACTTGTCGAAACTGTTTTTT. Translated: CASSVSTADLSKLFF.

The chain couples TRBV7-2 to TRBJ1-2; 11 nucleotides align to TRBD1. Germline values: CDR1 SGHTA, CDR2 FQGNSA. The V gene end was trimmed by 2 bases and the J gene end by 5 bases; junction bases not matched to a gene: 4. The CDR3 loop spans 15 amino acids. In DNA form, the CDR3 reads TGTGCCAGCAGCTTAAGGACAGGGGGCTCATATGGCTACACCTTC. As protein: CASSLRTGGSYGYTF.

The chain employs TRBV4-1 and TRBJ2-5; 8 bases align to TRBD1. The V gene end was trimmed by 8 bases and the J gene end by 2 bases; junction bases not matched to a gene: 10. The germline gives CDR1 MGHRA, CDR2 YSYEKL. CDR3 length: 15 amino acids. The CDR3 reads CASGRTGSFQETQYF. The CDR3 DNA sequence: TGCGCCAGCGGGAGGACAGGGTCATTTCAAGAGACCCAGTACTTC.

This clone was recorded once. The V call is TRBV11-2, the J call TRBJ2-7, with TRBD2 as a possible D gene (5 bases). This CDR3 region has 15 residues. Germline loops: CDR1 SGHAT, CDR2 FQNNGV. V was clipped by 0 bases and J by 2 bases, with 11 bases between them. This chain's CDR3 is CASSLDWGETYEQYF. DNA for the CDR3: TGTGCCAGCAGCTTAGATTGGGGAGAAACCTACGAGCAGTACTTC.

The genes are TRBV7-9 and TRBJ2-1; TRBD1 or TRBD2 may be the D gene (6 bases each). Trimming pared 5 bases from V and 2 bases from J, leaving 13 bases between. Germline V lookup: CDR1 SEHNR, CDR2 FQNEAQ (reference sequence). The CDR3 contains 15 residues. The CDR3 protein is CASSVGGTPYNEQFF. CDR3 DNA sequence: TGTGCCAGCAGCGTAGGGGGGACTCCCTACAATGAGCAGTTCTTC.

The chain joins TRBV9 to TRBJ2-5; maybe TRBD1 (6 bases). V was trimmed by 0 bases and J by 2 bases, leaving 11 bases between them. CDR1 is SGDLS and CDR2 is YYNGEE in the germline V gene. The CDR3 is 15 residues long. CDR3 DNA sequence: TGTGCCAGCAGCGTAGTAGGGGACACACAAGAGACCCAGTACTTC. Its translation is CASSVVGDTQETQYF.

This sequence joins TRBV19 and TRBJ1-1; D gene ambiguous. CDR3 length: 13 amino acids. The V and J ends lost 3 bases and 7 bases respectively, with 12 bases between them. The V gene's germline CDR1 is LNHDA and CDR2 SQIVND (reference sequence). Here the CDR3 DNA reads TGTGCCAGTAGTATCTCGGGGAGGCTTGAAGCTTTCTTT. As protein: CASSISGRLEAFF.

This chain connects TRBV6-1 to TRBJ2-5; 7 bases are a match to TRBD2. Germline V gene sequence: CDR1 MNHNS, CDR2 SASEGT. This CDR3 has 15 amino acids. J gave up 5 bases and V 2 bases, and 8 bases lay outside the gene matches. CDR3 loop: CASSERMGGFETQYF. In DNA form, the CDR3 reads TGTGCCAGCAGTGAACGGATGGGGGGGTTCGAGACCCAGTACTTC.

The chain links TRBV27 to TRBJ2-1; 7 positions match TRBD2. CDR1 MNHEY and CDR2 SMNVEV come from the germline V gene (reference sequence). J was trimmed by 8 bases and V by 6 bases; bases with no gene match: 10. The CDR3 contains 14 residues. CDR3: CASSRKGRGDEQFF. In nucleotides, the CDR3 is TGTGCCAGCAGCCGGAAGGGGAGGGGCGATGAGCAGTTCTTC.

This clone occurred a few times. The chain recombines TRBV7-8 with TRBJ2-2; D possibly corresponds to TRBD2 (6 bases). Trimming cost V 6 bases and J 3 bases, with 14 bases left between them. The CDR3 is 15 residues long. CDR1 SGHVS and CDR2 FQNEAQ come from the germline V gene. Here the CDR3 DNA reads TGTGCCAGCAGAGCCGGGACTTTCTACACCGGGGAGCTGTTTTTT. Translating it yields CASRAGTFYTGELFF.

The rearrangement links TRBV27 to TRBJ2-7; the D gene is possibly TRBD2 (5 bases). The CDR3 spans 13 residues. Germline V gene lookup returns CDR1 MNHEY and CDR2 SMNVEV (reference sequence). V gave up 5 bases and J gave up 2 bases, with 10 bases separating them. The CDR3: CASSRNGAYEQYF. For the CDR3, the DNA is TGTGCCAGCAGTCGAAACGGGGCCTACGAGCAGTACTTC.

The chain uses TRBV7-6 and TRBJ2-6, with D possibly TRBD1 on 5 matching bases. V dropped 1 base and J dropped 1 base, with 17 bases sitting between them. The CDR3 length is 19 residues. Germline-derived CDR1 and CDR2 are SGHVS and FNYEAQ. The CDR3 here is CASSLGPGKDPSGANVLTF. The CDR3 DNA reads TGTGCCAGCAGCTTAGGGCCAGGGAAGGACCCATCTGGGGCCAACGTCCTGACTTTC.

The chain uses TRBV9 and TRBJ2-5; the match to TRBD2 covers 10 bases. The ends lost 0 bases at V and 4 bases at J; junction bases unmatched: 0. Per the germline V gene, CDR1 is SGDLS and CDR2 is YYNGEE. The CDR3 has 14 residues. Here the CDR3 DNA reads TGTGCCAGCAGCGTAGGACTAGCGGGAGAGACCCAGTACTTC. Amino acid sequence: CASSVGLAGETQYF.

The chain carries TRBV27 and TRBJ1-4; TRBD1 might be the D (5 bases). V lost 5 bases, J lost 7 bases, and 17 bases lay in between. Germline CDR1 and CDR2: MNHEY and SMNVEV (reference sequence). The CDR3 extends over 15 amino acids. The DNA for the CDR3 is TGTGCCAGCAGTCCGAGCCCCCAGCAGGGTGAAAAACTGTTTTTT. It is translated as CASSPSPQQGEKLFF.

This clone was found a few times. The J gene is TRBJ1-5, the V gene TRBV19, with 7 bases identical to TRBD1. Germline loops: CDR1 LNHDA, CDR2 SQIVND (reference sequence). The V segment lost 9 bases and the J segment 3 bases; nucleotides outside the gene matches: 2. The CDR3 length is 12 residues. As DNA, the CDR3 is TGTGCCAGCACAGGGGACAATCAGCCCCAGCATTTT. The encoded protein is CASTGDNQPQHF.

J is TRBJ2-5 and V is TRBV5-1; 8 bases line up with TRBD1. This CDR3 comprises 16 residues. The germline V gene has CDR1 SGHRS and CDR2 YFSETQ. Unmatched junction bases numbered 6, after V lost 0 bases and J lost 2 bases. The CDR3 sequence is CASSLGGQGSQETQYF. The CDR3 DNA reads TGCGCCAGCAGCTTGGGTGGACAGGGTTCACAAGAGACCCAGTACTTC.

The chain links TRBV5-6 to TRBJ2-2; 9 nucleotides agree with TRBD2. The germline V gene has CDR1 SGHDT and CDR2 YYEEEE. Losses at the gene ends were 0 bases for V and 1 base for J; bases not matched to a gene: 4. This CDR3 is 17 amino acids long. CDR3 nucleotides: TGTGCCAGCAGCTTGGCCGGAGCGGGGGGGAACACCGGGGAGCTGTTTTTT. Translating gives CASSLAGAGGNTGELFF.

This clone turned up a few times. The chain recombines TRBV5-4 with TRBJ2-7, with 7 bases fitting TRBD2. There are 15 residues in the CDR3. The ends lost 0 bases at V and 3 bases at J; junction bases unmatched: 6. The germline gives CDR1 SGHNT, CDR2 YYREEE (reference sequence). CDR3 DNA: TGTGCCAGCAGCTTGGCCCCTAGCGGCAACTACGAGCAGTACTTC. It yields the protein CASSLAPSGNYEQYF. The complete variable domain, with remaining parts taken from reference TRBV5-4 and TRBJ2-7, reads ETGVTQSPTHLIKTRGQQVTLRCSSQSGHNTVSWYQQALGQGPQFIFQYYREEENGRGNFPPRFSGLQFPNYSSELNVNALELDDSALYLCASSLAPSGNYEQYFGPGTRLTVT.

The chain couples TRBV2 to TRBJ1-6; D not certain. Looked up from germline, CDR1 is SNHLY and CDR2 is FYNNEI. The germline V and J ends were trimmed by 7 bases and 6 bases, with 16 bases remaining between them. The CDR3 loop spans 15 amino acids. The CDR3 spells CASIALGAANSPLHF. The DNA of the CDR3 is TGTGCCAGCATCGCACTCGGAGCCGCTAATTCACCCCTCCACTTT. The entire variable domain, with the rest obtained from reference TRBV2 and TRBJ1-6, is as follows: EPEVTQTPSHQVTQMGQEVILRCVPISNHLYFYWYRQILGQKVEFLVSFYNNEISEKSEIFDDQFSVERPDGSNFTLKIRSTKLEDSAMYFCASIALGAANSPLHFGNGTRLTVT.

The rearrangement links TRBV29-1 to TRBJ2-7, with D uncertain. The germline V gene encodes CDR1 SQVTM and CDR2 ANQGSEA. Trimming removed 1 base from V and 0 bases from J, with 10 bases in between. This CDR3 region has 14 residues. Here the CDR3 DNA reads TGCAGCGTTGAAGGGCGTTGGAGCTCCTACGAGCAGTACTTC. Translating gives CSVEGRWSSYEQYF.

This chain links TRBV27 with TRBJ1-5; D is unclear. The CDR3 consists of 14 residues. Germline loops: CDR1 MNHEY, CDR2 SMNVEV (reference sequence). The germline V and J ends were trimmed by 0 bases and 4 bases, with 7 bases remaining between them. CDR3 nucleotides: TGTGCCAGCAGTTTATCCCTCGGGAATCAGCCCCAGCATTTT. Translated: CASSLSLGNQPQHF.

The chain joins TRBV7-3 to TRBJ2-1; 11 nucleotides agree with TRBD1. V lost 5 bases, J lost 5 bases, and 8 bases stayed unmatched. CDR1 SGHTA and CDR2 FQGTGA come from the germline V gene. The length of the CDR3 is 16 residues. Here the CDR3 reads CASSPRWDRGNNEQFF. CDR3 nucleotides: TGTGCCAGCAGCCCCAGATGGGACAGGGGGAACAATGAGCAGTTCTTC. The full variable domain, completed using reference TRBV7-3 and TRBJ2-1, is GAGVSQTPSNKVTEKGKYVELRCDPISGHTALYWYRQSLGQGPEFLIYFQGTGAADDSGLPNDRFFAVRPEGSVSTLKIQRTERGDSAVYLCASSPRWDRGNNEQFFGPGTRLTVL.

The chain joins TRBV7-8 to TRBJ2-7; 8 bases are a match to TRBD1. This CDR3 has 17 residues. V lost 2 bases, J lost 4 bases, and 13 bases stayed unmatched. CDR1 is SGHVS, CDR2 FQNEAQ, per germline. The CDR3 DNA sequence: TGTGCCAGCAGCTTAAGGGGAACACCGGGACAGGAGTACGAGCAGTACTTC. Its translation is CASSLRGTPGQEYEQYF.

The rearrangement links TRBV30 to TRBJ1-3; D is perhaps TRBD1 (6 bases). There are 12 residues in the CDR3. The germline V and J ends were trimmed by 3 bases and 4 bases, with 7 bases remaining between them. Germline V gene data show CDR1 as GTSNPN and CDR2 as SVGIG (reference sequence). CDR3 residues: CAWRDSGNTIYF. CDR3 in DNA: TGTGCCTGGAGGGACAGCGGAAACACCATATATTTT. The variable domain in full, completed from reference TRBV30 and TRBJ1-3, reads SQTIHQWPATLVQPVGSPLSLECTVEGTSNPNLYWYRQAAGRGLQLLFYSVGIGQISSEVPQNLSASRPQDRQFILSSKKLLLSDSGFYLCAWRDSGNTIYFGEGSWLTVV.

The gene calls are TRBV5-1 and TRBJ1-1, with TRBD1 matching over 7 bases. Germline assignment: CDR1 SGHRS and CDR2 YFSETQ. V shed 2 bases, J shed 9 bases, and the junction held 7 bases outside the gene matches. The CDR3 sequence is 13 residues long. The CDR3 sequence is CASSFNQQGKAFF. In DNA form, the CDR3 reads TGCGCCAGCAGCTTCAACCAACAGGGGAAAGCTTTCTTT.

The chain uses TRBV19 and TRBJ1-3; D not certain. Germline lookup yields CDR1 LNHDA and CDR2 SQIVND (reference sequence). V gave up 4 bases and J gave up 0 bases, with 7 bases separating them. This CDR3 region has 14 residues. CDR3 amino acids: CASSTGSSGNTIYF. DNA for the CDR3: TGTGCCAGTAGTACGGGTAGCTCTGGAAACACCATATATTTT. The full variable domain, in which reference TRBV19 and TRBJ1-3 provide the parts outside the CDR3, is DGGITQSPKYLFRKEGQNVTLSCEQNLNHDAMYWYRQDPGQGLRLIYYSQIVNDFQKGDIAEGYSVSREKKESFPLTVTSAQKNPTAFYLCASSTGSSGNTIYFGEGSWLTVV.

The chain recombines TRBV12-5 with TRBJ2-1, with a weak D call TRBD2 (5 bases). Per the germline V gene, CDR1 is LGHNT and CDR2 is FRNRAP. Trimming stripped 7 bases from V and 7 bases from J, with 14 bases between. The CDR3 has 13 residues. The CDR3 nucleotides read TGTGCTAGTGCCTCCAGGACTGGAAATGAGCAGTTCTTC. This codes for CASASRTGNEQFF.

The chain couples TRBV13 to TRBJ2-1, with 9 positions matching TRBD1. The V gene end was trimmed by 2 bases and the J gene end by 4 bases; junction bases not matched to a gene: 6. Germline V gives CDR1 PRHDT, CDR2 FYEKMQ (reference sequence). CDR3 length: 16 amino acids. The CDR3, as DNA: TGTGCCAGCAGCTTAAAGGGACAGGGAAGGTACAATGAGCAGTTCTTC. Encoded protein: CASSLKGQGRYNEQFF.

The V gene is TRBV28, the J gene TRBJ2-1; 10 nucleotides agree with TRBD1. V was pared by 6 bases and J by 4 bases, with 6 bases of the junction left unmatched. CDR3 length: 15 amino acids. Looked up from germline, CDR1 is MDHEN and CDR2 is SYDVKM. The CDR3 DNA reads TGTGCCAGCAGATCCGGGACAGGGGTTTACAATGAGCAGTTCTTC. Translated, it gives CASRSGTGVYNEQFF.

The V and J genes are TRBV5-1 and TRBJ1-5, with 8 nucleotides matching TRBD1. Germline V CDR1 and CDR2: SGHRS, YFSETQ. J lost 3 bases, V lost 4 bases, and 3 bases had no gene match. The CDR3 is 14 residues long. The CDR3: CASSPGQVNQPQHF. The CDR3 DNA reads as TGCGCCAGCAGCCCGGGACAGGTCAATCAGCCCCAGCATTTT.

This clone was picked up one time. The chain uses TRBV19 and TRBJ1-1; a possible D gene is TRBD1 (6 bases). The CDR3 spans 15 residues. Germline CDR1 LNHDA, CDR2 SQIVND (reference sequence). The germline V and J ends were trimmed by 3 bases and 11 bases, with 22 bases remaining between them. CDR3 sequence reads: CASSIDNRVLGSAFF. The CDR3 DNA reads as TGTGCCAGTAGTATCGACAACAGGGTATTAGGTAGCGCTTTCTTT.